This T cell receptor beta chain was captured in a study of early T cells in non-severe SARS-CoV-2 infection. V lost 3 bases to trimming and J lost 6 bases, with 9 bases between them. Looked up from germline, CDR1 is LGHDT and CDR2 is YNNKEL (reference sequence). There are 12 residues in the CDR3. TCRdb redid the calling of the 5' RACE reads with MiXCR, one entry per CDR3 protein. The table lists almost 85,000 distinct CDR3 sequences, around 10% of them singletons. This clonotype was observed many times. Source material: whole blood. This receptor was identified in an adult who was a healthcare worker with PCR-confirmed SARS-CoV-2 infection or an uninfected control (not recorded which). The V call is TRBV3-1, the J call TRBJ2-7, with D uncertain. The DNA of the CDR3 is TGTGCCAGCAGCCAGAGGTCGGGCGAGCAGTACTTC. Protein: CASSQRSGEQYF.